The source of this TCR beta chain is a study of identical twins. V was pared by 1 base and J by 0 bases, with 13 bases between. This CDR3 region has 16 residues. The germline V gene encodes CDR1 LNHDA and CDR2 SQIVND (reference sequence). TCRdb passed the 5' RACE reads through MiXCR, listing each CDR3 protein once. Of around 230,000 distinct CDR3 sequences listed, less than 9.5% were seen once; the top ten hold 5% to 6%. The TCR was taken from a woman in her late teens or twenties in good health. Sequencing was carried out using memory (CD45RO+) T cells sorted from blood. The chain joins TRBV19 to TRBJ2-7, with a weak D call TRBD1 (6 bases). DNA of the CDR3: TGTGCCAGTAGTATAGCCGCCGGGGACACCTCCTACGAGCAGTACTTC. Translating gives CASSIAAGDTSYEQYF.